This TCR beta chain was sequenced during a study of blood T cell repertoires in COVID-19. The wider study: Whether acute or convalescent, the COVID-19 samples came from the United States, Italy and Spain. T cells, B-cell-depleted T cells, or PBMCs supplied cDNA or gDNA.

As originally analysed: The assay estimated nucleated cells by amplifying reference gene primers. Repertoires were generated with immunoSEQ multiplex PCR, while TCRdb's copy carries only in-frame clones and drops some. The DNA was the basis for D and trimming; V, J and clone size are from that table. There are over 150,000 clones in the sample; approximately 91% occur only once, and roughly 2.1% lies in the top ten. This clone was observed a single time. Sequencing was carried out using peripheral blood. This TCR was recovered from a man between 18 and 29 years old with acute or convalescent COVID-19.

The CDR3 DNA reads as TGTGCCTCAGGCGAGGGGGGGCGGGAGACCCAGTACTTC. Its protein is CASGEGGRETQYF. The J gene is TRBJ2-5, the V gene TRBV30; D may be TRBD2 (7 bases). The V gene lost 7 bases and the J gene lost 5 bases, with 17 bases spanning the gap. Germline CDR1 is GTSNPN and CDR2 is SVGIG (reference sequence). The CDR3 totals 13 residues. The whole variable domain, remainder taken from reference TRBV30 and TRBJ2-5, is SQTIHQWPATLVQPVGSPLSLECTVEGTSNPNLYWYRQAAGRGLQLLFYSVGIGQISSEVPQNLSASRPQDRQFILSSKKLLLSDSGFYLCASGEGGRETQYFGPGTRLLVL.